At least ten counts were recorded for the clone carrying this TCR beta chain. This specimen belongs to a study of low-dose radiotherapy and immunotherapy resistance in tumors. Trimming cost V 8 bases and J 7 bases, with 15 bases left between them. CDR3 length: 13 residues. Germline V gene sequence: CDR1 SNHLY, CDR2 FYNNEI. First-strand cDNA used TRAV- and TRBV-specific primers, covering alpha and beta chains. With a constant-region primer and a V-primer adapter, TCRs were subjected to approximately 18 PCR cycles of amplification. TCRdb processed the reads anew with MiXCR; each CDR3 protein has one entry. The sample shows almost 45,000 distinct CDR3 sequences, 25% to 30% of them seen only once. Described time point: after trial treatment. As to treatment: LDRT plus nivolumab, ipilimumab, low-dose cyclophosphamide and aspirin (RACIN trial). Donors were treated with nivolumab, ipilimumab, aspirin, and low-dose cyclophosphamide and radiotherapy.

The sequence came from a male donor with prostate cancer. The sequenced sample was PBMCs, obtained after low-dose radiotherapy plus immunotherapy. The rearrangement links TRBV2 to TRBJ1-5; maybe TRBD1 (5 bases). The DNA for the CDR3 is TGTGCCAGCGGACCGAGGGGCACGCAGCCCCAGCATTTT. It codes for CASGPRGTQPQHF.